The rows below give T cell receptor beta chains drawn from one sample of a study of radiotherapy plus CTLA-4 blockade in lung cancer. Using immunoSEQ multiplex PCR, the repertoire was profiled, and TCRdb retains in-frame clones only, with some absent. The table has 89,000 or so clones, approximately 78% seen once; the top ten hold about 3.5%. Material: peripheral blood, obtained from a patient treated with radiotherapy plus ipilimumab. These receptors all come from a human donor with non-small cell lung cancer who had a partial response to radiotherapy plus ipilimumab. Each CDR3 is given with its conserved first and last residue. D genes are given only for firm matches. Clone size is not always given. Where it is, it says once, few, many or a class for expanded clones.

J | D | V | size | DNA | CDR3
TRBJ2-3 | - | TRBV9 | - | TGTGCCAGCAGCGTAACCCGATCGAGGGGGGATACGCAGTATTTT | CASSVTRSRGDTQYF
TRBJ1-5 | - | TRBV29-1 | few | TGCAGCGCTAGCTATAGCAATCAGCCCCAGCATTTT | CSASYSNQPQHF
TRBJ1-5 | - | TRBV7-2 | - | TGTGCCAGCAGTACCACAGGAAACAATCAGCCCCAGCATTTT | CASSTTGNNQPQHF
TRBJ2-1 | - | TRBV6-5 | once | TGTGCCAGCAGGATAACGCATACGGGCAATGAGCAGTTCTTC | CASRITHTGNEQFF
TRBJ1-2 | - | TRBV7-9 | - | TGTGCCAGCAGCCGGGGGGGGGAGGGCTATGGCTACACCTTC | CASSRGGEGYGYTF
TRBJ2-7 | - | TRBV18 | - | TGTGCCAGCTCACCACCGTGGGTAGCGGAGCAGTACTTC | CASSPPWVAEQYF
TRBJ2-7 | - | TRBV6-1 | - | TGTGCCAGCAGTGAGGGCGGGACCTCCGCCTACGAGCAGTACTTC | CASSEGGTSAYEQYF
TRBJ2-1 | TRBD2 | TRBV7-6 | - | TGTGCCAGCAGCTTTACTAGCGGGAGTCCCAATGAGCAGTTCTTC | CASSFTSGSPNEQFF
TRBJ1-2 | TRBD1 | TRBV15 | - | TGTGCCACCAGCAGTGATCGACAGGGCGCCTATGGCTACACCTTC | CATSSDRQGAYGYTF
TRBJ2-3 | TRBD1 | TRBV29-1 | few | TGCAGCGTTGATTCTTCGGGGACAGGCCCCTTCCTCACAGATACGCAGTATTTT | CSVDSSGTGPFLTDTQYF
TRBJ2-5 | - | TRBV11-2 | - | TGTGCCAGCAGCTTAGGGGGGGAGGAGACCCAGTACTTC | CASSLGGEETQYF
TRBJ1-5 | - | TRBV19 | - | TGTGCCAGTAGTAAAACAGGATGGTCACAGCCCCAGCATTTT | CASSKTGWSQPQHF
TRBJ2-1 | TRBD1 | TRBV27 | - | TGTGCCAGCAGTTCACGGACAGGTGAACACAATGAGCAGTTCTTC | CASSSRTGEHNEQFF
TRBJ2-1 | TRBD2 | TRBV13 | - | TGTGCCAGCAGCAATCGACTAGCGGGAGTTATCAATGAGCAGTTCTTC | CASSNRLAGVINEQFF
TRBJ1-1 | TRBD1 | TRBV5-1 | - | TGCGCCAGCAGCCAAACACAGGGGGGGAACACTGAAGCTTTCTTT | CASSQTQGGNTEAFF
TRBJ2-2 | TRBD2 | TRBV5-1 | - | TGCGCCAGCAGCCGACTAGCGGGGCTGAACACCGGGGAGCTGTTTTTT | CASSRLAGLNTGELFF
TRBJ2-2 | - | TRBV7-8 | - | TGTGCCAGCAGCTTTGAGGGGAACACCGGGGAGCTGTTTTTT | CASSFEGNTGELFF